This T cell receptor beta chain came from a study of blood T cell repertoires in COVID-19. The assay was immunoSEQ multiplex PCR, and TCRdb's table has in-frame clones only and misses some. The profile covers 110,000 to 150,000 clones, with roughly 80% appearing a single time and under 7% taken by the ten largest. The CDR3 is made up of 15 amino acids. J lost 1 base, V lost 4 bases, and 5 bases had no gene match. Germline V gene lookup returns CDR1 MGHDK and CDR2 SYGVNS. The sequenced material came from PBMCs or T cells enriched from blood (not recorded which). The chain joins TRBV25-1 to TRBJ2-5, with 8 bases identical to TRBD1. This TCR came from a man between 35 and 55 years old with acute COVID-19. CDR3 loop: CASSARGQGQETQYF. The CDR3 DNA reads TGTGCCAGCAGTGCGAGAGGACAGGGCCAAGAGACCCAGTACTTC.